What follows describes a single TCR beta chain. This entry comes from a study of cytomegalovirus exposure and HLA in healthy donors. The CDR3 loop spans 13 amino acids. Trimming cost V 1 base and J 7 bases; bases outside gene matches: 2. Germline loops: CDR1 LGHNA, CDR2 YNFKEQ. Using immunoSEQ multiplex PCR, the repertoire was profiled, and TCRdb retains in-frame clones only, with some absent. Among 150,000 or so clones, 85% to 90% were seen once, and the ten largest hold around 9%. The V gene is TRBV4-2, the J gene TRBJ1-1; 8 bases fit TRBD1. This receptor was identified in a woman between 18 and 30 years old in good health and CMV-seropositive. Material: PBMCs. This chain's CDR3 is CASSQGTGFEAFF. CDR3 nucleotide sequence: TGTGCCAGCAGCCAAGGGACAGGGTTTGAAGCTTTCTTT.